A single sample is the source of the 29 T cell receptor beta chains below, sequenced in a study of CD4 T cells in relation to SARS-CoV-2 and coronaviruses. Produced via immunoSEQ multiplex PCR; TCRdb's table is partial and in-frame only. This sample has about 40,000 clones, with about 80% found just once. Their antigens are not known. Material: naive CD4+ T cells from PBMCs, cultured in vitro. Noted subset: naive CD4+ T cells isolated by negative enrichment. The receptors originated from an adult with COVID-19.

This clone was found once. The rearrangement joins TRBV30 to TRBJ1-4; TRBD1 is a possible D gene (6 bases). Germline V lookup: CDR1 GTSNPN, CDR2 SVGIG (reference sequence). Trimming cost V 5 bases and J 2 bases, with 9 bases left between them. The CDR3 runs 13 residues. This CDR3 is CAWERGTNEKLFF. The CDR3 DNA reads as TGTGCCTGGGAGAGGGGGACTAATGAAAAACTGTTTTTT.

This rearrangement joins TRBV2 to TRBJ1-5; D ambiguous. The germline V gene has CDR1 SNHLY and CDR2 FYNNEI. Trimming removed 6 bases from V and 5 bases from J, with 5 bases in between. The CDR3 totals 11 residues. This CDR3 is CASSRDQPQHF. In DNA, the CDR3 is TGTGCCAGCAGCCGAGATCAGCCCCAGCATTTT.

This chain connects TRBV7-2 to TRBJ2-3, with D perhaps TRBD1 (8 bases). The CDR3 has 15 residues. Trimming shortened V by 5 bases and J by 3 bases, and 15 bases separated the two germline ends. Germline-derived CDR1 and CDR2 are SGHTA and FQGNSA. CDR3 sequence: CASSRTGRGTDTQYF. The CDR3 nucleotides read TGTGCCAGCAGCCGGACAGGGAGGGGGACAGATACGCAGTATTTT.

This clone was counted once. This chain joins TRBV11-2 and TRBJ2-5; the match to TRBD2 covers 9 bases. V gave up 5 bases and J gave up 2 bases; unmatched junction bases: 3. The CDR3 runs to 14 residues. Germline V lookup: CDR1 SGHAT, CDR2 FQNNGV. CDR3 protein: CASSTTSGQETQYF. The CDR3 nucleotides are TGTGCCAGCAGCACAACTAGCGGGCAAGAGACCCAGTACTTC.

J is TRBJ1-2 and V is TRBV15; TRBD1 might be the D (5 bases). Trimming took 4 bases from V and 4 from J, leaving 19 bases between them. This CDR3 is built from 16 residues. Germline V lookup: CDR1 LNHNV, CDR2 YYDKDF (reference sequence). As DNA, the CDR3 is TGTGCCACCAGCATCCTCCCCCGTGGGGACGGCTATGGCTACACCTTC. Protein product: CATSILPRGDGYGYTF.

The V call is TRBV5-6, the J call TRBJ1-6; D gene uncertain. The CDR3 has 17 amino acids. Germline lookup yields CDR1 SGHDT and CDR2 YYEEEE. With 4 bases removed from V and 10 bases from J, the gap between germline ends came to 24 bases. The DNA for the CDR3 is TGTGCCAGCAGCCTGGAGGTCGGCACAGTGTATGGGTCACCCCTCCACTTT. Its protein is CASSLEVGTVYGSPLHF.

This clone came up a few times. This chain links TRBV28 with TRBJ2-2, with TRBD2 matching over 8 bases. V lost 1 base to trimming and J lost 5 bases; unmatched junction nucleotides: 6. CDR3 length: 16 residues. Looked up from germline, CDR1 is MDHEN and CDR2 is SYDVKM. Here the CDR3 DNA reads TGTGCCAGCAGTTTATATGCGGGAGGAGGTACCGGGGAGCTGTTTTTT. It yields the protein CASSLYAGGGTGELFF.

The CDR3 DNA sequence: TGTGCCAGCAGCTCCCAGACCAAAAGCCCCTACAATGAGCAGTTCTTC. It is translated as CASSSQTKSPYNEQFF. This chain links TRBV7-9 with TRBJ2-1; D unresolved. Germline assignment: CDR1 SEHNR and CDR2 FQNEAQ (reference sequence). The CDR3 totals 16 residues. V was cut by 4 bases and J by 2 bases, with 15 bases left in between.

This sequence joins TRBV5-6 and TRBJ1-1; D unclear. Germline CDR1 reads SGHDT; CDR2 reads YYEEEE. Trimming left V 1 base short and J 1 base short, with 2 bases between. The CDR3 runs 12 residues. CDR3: CASSLPNTEAFF. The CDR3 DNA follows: TGTGCCAGCAGCTTGCCGAACACTGAAGCTTTCTTT.

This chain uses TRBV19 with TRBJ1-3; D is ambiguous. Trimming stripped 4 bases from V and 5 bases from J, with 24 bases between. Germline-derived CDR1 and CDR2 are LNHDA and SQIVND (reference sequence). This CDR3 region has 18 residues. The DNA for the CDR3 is TGTGCCAGTAGTAACCCAAACCGAGGACGGACGACAAGAAACACCATATATTTT. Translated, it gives CASSNPNRGRTTRNTIYF.

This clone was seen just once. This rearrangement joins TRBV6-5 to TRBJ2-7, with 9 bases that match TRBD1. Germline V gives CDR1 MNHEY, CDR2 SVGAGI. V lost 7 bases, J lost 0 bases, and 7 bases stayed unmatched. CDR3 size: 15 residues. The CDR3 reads CASMRTGATSYEQYF. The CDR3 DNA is TGTGCCAGCATGAGGACAGGGGCCACCTCCTACGAGCAGTACTTC.

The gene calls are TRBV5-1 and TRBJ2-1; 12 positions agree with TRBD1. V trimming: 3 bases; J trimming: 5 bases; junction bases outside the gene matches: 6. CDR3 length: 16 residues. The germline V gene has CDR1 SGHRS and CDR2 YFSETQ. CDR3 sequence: CASSSRDRGRNNEQFF. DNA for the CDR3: TGCGCCAGCAGCTCGAGGGACAGGGGGCGCAACAATGAGCAGTTCTTC.

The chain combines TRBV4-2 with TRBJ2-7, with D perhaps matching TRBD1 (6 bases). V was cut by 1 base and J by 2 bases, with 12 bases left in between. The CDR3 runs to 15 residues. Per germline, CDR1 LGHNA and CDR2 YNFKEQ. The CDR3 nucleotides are TGTGCCAGCAGCCAAGGTGGGGGCCCTACCTACGAGCAGTACTTC. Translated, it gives CASSQGGGPTYEQYF.

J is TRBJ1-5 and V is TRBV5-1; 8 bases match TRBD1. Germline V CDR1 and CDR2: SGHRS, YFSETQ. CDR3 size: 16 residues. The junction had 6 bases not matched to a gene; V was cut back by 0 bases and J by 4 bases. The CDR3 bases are TGCGCCAGCAGCTTGGCCGGGACAGGAGGTAATCAGCCCCAGCATTTT. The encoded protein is CASSLAGTGGNQPQHF.

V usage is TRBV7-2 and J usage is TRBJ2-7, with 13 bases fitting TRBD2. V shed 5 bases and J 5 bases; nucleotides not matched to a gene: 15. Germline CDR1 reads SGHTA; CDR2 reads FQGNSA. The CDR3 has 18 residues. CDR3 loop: CASSRWPRTSGRIHEQYF. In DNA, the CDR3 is TGTGCCAGCAGCCGCTGGCCCCGGACTAGCGGGAGAATCCACGAGCAGTACTTC.

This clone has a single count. CDR3 nucleotide sequence: TGTGCCAGCAGTTACAGGGGGAGTAACACTGAAGCTTTCTTT. This translates into CASSYRGSNTEAFF. The V gene is TRBV27, the J gene TRBJ1-1; the match to TRBD1 covers 8 bases. The CDR3 has 14 amino acids. Losses at the gene ends were 4 bases for V and 2 bases for J; bases not matched to a gene: 3. Germline CDR1 and CDR2: MNHEY and SMNVEV (reference sequence).

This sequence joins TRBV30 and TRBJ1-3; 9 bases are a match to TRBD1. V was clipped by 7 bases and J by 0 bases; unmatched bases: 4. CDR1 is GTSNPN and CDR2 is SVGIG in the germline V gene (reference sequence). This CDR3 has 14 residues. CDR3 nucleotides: TGTGCCTTGGACAGGGGATTCTCTGGAAACACCATATATTTT. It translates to CALDRGFSGNTIYF.

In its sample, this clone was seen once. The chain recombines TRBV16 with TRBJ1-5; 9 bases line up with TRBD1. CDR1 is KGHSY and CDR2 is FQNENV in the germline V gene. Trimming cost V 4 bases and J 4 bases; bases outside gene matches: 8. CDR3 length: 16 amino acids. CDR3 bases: TGTGCCAGCAGCCCCGACACAGGGGGCCCGAATCAGCCCCAGCATTTT. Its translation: CASSPDTGGPNQPQHF.

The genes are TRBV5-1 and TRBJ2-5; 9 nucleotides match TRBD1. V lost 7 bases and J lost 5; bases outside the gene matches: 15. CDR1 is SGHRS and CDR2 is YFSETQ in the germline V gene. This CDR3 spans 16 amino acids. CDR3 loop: CASCTPLQGAIETQYF. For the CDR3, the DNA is TGCGCCAGCTGTACGCCCTTACAGGGGGCAATCGAGACCCAGTACTTC.

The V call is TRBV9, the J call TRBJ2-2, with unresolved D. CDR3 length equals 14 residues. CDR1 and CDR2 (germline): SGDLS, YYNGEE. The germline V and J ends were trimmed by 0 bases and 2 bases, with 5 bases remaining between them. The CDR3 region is CASSVEPNTGELFF. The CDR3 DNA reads TGTGCCAGCAGCGTAGAACCTAACACCGGGGAGCTGTTTTTT.

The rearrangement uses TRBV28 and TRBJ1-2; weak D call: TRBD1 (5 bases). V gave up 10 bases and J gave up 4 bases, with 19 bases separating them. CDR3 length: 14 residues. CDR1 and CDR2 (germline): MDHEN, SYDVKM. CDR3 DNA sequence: TGTGCCATCAACAACGGGACGGACTTCTATGGCTACACCTTC. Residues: CAINNGTDFYGYTF.

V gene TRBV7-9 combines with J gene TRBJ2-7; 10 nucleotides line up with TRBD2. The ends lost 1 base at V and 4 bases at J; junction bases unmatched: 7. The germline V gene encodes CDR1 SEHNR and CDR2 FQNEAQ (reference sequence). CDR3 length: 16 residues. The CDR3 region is CASSLGSGRAKYEQYF. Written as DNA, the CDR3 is TGTGCCAGCAGCTTAGGGAGCGGGAGGGCCAAGTACGAGCAGTACTTC.

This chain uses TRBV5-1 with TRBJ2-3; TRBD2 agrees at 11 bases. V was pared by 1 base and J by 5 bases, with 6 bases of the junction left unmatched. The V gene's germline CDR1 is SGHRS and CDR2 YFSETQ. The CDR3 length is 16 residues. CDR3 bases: TGCGCCAGCAGCTTGCCTAGCGGGAGGTTTGGAGATACGCAGTATTTT. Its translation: CASSLPSGRFGDTQYF.

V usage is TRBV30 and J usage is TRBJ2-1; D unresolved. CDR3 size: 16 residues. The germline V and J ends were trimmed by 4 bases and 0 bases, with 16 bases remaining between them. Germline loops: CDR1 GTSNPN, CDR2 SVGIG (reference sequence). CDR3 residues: CAWTPPGGSSYNEQFF. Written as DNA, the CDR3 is TGTGCCTGGACTCCCCCTGGCGGAAGCTCCTACAATGAGCAGTTCTTC.

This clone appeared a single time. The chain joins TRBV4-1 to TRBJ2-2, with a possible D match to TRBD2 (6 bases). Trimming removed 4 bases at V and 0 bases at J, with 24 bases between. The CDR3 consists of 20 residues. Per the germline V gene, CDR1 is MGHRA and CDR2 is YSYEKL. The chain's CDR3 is CASSPRINVAGTSNTGELFF. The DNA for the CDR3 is TGCGCCAGCAGCCCCCGAATAAACGTGGCGGGGACGTCGAACACCGGGGAGCTGTTTTTT.

CDR3 loop: CASSVLAGAGETQYF. The DNA for the CDR3 is TGTGCCAGCAGTGTGTTAGCGGGAGCTGGAGAGACCCAGTACTTC. The rearrangement links TRBV6-4 to TRBJ2-5; 9 bases match TRBD2. The CDR3 runs 15 residues. The V segment lost 4 bases and the J segment 4 bases; nucleotides outside the gene matches: 7. CDR1 and CDR2 (germline): MRHNA, SNTAGT.

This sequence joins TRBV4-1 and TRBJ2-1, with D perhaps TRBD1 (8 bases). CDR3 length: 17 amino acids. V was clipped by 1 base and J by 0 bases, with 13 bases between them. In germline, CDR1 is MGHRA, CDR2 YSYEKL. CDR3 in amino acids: CASSQGTGTNSYNEQFF. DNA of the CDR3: TGCGCCAGCAGCCAAGGGACAGGGACTAACTCCTACAATGAGCAGTTCTTC.

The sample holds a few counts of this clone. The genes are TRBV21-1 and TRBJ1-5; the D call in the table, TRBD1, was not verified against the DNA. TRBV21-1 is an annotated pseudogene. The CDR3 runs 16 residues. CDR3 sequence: CASSALTGGTNQPQHF. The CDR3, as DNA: TGTGCCAGCAGCGCGTTAACAGGGGGTACCAATCAGCCCCAGCATTTT.

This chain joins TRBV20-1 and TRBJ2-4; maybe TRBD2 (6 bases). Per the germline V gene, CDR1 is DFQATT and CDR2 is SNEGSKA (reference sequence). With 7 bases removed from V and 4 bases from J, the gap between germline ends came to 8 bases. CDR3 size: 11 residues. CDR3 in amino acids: CSVGGKNIQYF. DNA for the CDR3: TGCAGTGTCGGGGGAAAAAACATTCAGTACTTC.